Listed below are T cell receptor beta chains from one sample, sequenced in a study of blood T cell repertoires in COVID-19. TCRdb keeps only in-frame clones here, not all; method: immunoSEQ multiplex PCR. Of about 240,000 clones in the sample, around 80% are singletons; the top ten hold around 3.4%. Sequencing was performed on peripheral blood. All receptors come from a woman younger than 35 with acute or convalescent COVID-19. Each CDR3 is given with its conserved first and last residue. The D gene is left open where the match is weak. A clone size is listed for some rows: how often the clone was seen (once, few, many), or a class if it is expanded.

j_call clone_size v_call d_call cdr3_length cdr3_aa cdr3_nt
TRBJ2-3 NA TRBV19 NA 14 CASTNYRVTDTQYF TGTGCCAGTACCAATTACCGGGTCACAGATACGCAGTATTTT
TRBJ2-7 NA TRBV30 TRBD2 17 CAWSPTRTSGSLISEYF TGTGCCTGGAGTCCAACAAGGACTAGCGGGAGTTTAATTTCGGAGTACTTC
TRBJ2-2 once TRBV7-8 NA 16 CASSLARILSTGELFF TGTGCCAGCAGCTTAGCGCGGATTCTCAGCACCGGGGAGCTGTTTTTT
TRBJ2-2 NA TRBV5-4 TRBD1 16 CASSLEVDRVGGELFF TGTGCCAGCAGCTTGGAAGTCGACAGGGTCGGCGGGGAGCTGTTTTTT
TRBJ1-4 NA TRBV4-3 NA 16 CASSQDRGQGNEKLFF TGCGCCAGCAGCCAAGATCGTGGTCAGGGCAACGAAAAACTGTTTTTT
TRBJ1-3 NA TRBV11-2 TRBD1 16 CASSSYRGTSGNTIYF TGTGCCAGCAGCTCCTACAGGGGGACCTCTGGAAACACCATATATTTT
TRBJ2-7 NA TRBV6-5 TRBD2 14 CASRYGLGLYEQYF TGTGCCAGCAGATACGGACTAGGCCTCTACGAGCAGTACTTC
TRBJ1-1 few TRBV6-4 NA 13 CASSKTESAEAFF TGTGCCAGCAGCAAGACAGAGTCCGCAGAAGCTTTCTTT
TRBJ2-1 few TRBV19 TRBD1 16 CASSTTGQVPGGEQFF TGTGCCAGTAGTACCACCGGACAGGTCCCTGGAGGTGAGCAGTTCTTC
TRBJ2-7 NA TRBV18 NA 16 CASSPNRGSNSYEQYF TGTGCCAGCTCACCAAATAGAGGGAGTAACTCCTACGAGCAGTACTTC
TRBJ1-1 NA TRBV18 NA 13 CASSPWGDTEAFF TGTGCCAGCTCACCATGGGGAGACACTGAAGCTTTCTTT
TRBJ2-2 NA TRBV7-3 NA 16 CASSDTGGATAGELFF TGTGCCAGCAGCGACACCGGGGGAGCAACGGCCGGGGAGCTGTTTTTT
TRBJ2-7 NA TRBV10-3 TRBD1 14 CAIRTDRGLYEQYF TGTGCCATCAGGACGGACAGGGGGCTCTACGAGCAGTACTTC
TRBJ1-1 NA TRBV9 NA 15 CASSVGGAMNTEAFF TGTGCCAGCAGCGTAGGGGGCGCCATGAACACTGAAGCTTTCTTT
TRBJ2-7 once TRBV7-2 NA 17 CASSLELEGRVYYEQYF TGTGCCAGCAGCTTAGAGTTGGAGGGCAGGGTATACTACGAGCAGTACTTC
TRBJ2-6 NA TRBV6-5 NA 16 CASSYRRSSGANVLTF TGTGCCAGCAGTTACCGGAGGAGCTCTGGGGCCAACGTCCTGACTTTC
TRBJ2-1 NA TRBV27 TRBD2 17 CASSLILFGTRYNEQFF TGTGCCAGCAGTTTAATTTTGTTCGGGACTAGGTACAATGAGCAGTTCTTC
TRBJ2-3 once TRBV19 NA 14 CASSTRLGLGTQYF TGTGCCAGTAGTACTCGACTGGGGCTAGGGACGCAGTATTTT
TRBJ2-7 NA TRBV28 NA 17 CASSLRSRGLGRYEQYF TGTGCCAGCAGTTTGCGATCGCGGGGGCTGGGACGATACGAGCAGTACTTC
TRBJ1-5 NA TRBV19 NA 15 CACSMAGVSNQPQHF TGTGCCTGTAGTATGGCGGGGGTTTCTAATCAGCCCCAGCATTTT
TRBJ2-1 NA TRBV11-2 NA 13 CASSQLVLGEQFF TGTGCCAGCAGCCAACTAGTTCTAGGTGAGCAGTTCTTC
TRBJ1-2 NA TRBV5-1 TRBD1 17 CASSLESGTGVRNGYTF TGCGCCAGCAGCTTGGAGAGTGGGACAGGGGTCCGGAATGGCTACACCTTC
TRBJ2-1 NA TRBV7-2 TRBD2 13 CASSLFPLAEQFF TGTGCCAGCAGCTTATTCCCACTAGCGGAGCAGTTCTTC
TRBJ1-2 NA TRBV6-2/TRBV6-3 NA 14 CASSYAGMNYGYTF TGTGCCAGCAGTTACGCAGGGATGAACTATGGCTACACCTTC